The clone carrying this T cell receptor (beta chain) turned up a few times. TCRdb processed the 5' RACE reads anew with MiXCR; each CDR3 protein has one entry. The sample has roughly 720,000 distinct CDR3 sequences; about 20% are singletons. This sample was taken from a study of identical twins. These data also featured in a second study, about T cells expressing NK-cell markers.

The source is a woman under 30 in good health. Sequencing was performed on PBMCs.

CDR3 amino acids: CASSSWTVTSTDTQYF. In DNA form, the CDR3 reads TGTGCCAGCAGCTCCTGGACAGTAACTAGCACAGATACGCAGTATTTT. The chain couples TRBV7-9 to TRBJ2-3; D is perhaps TRBD1 (6 bases). The CDR3 loop spans 16 amino acids. The V and J ends lost 4 bases and 0 bases respectively, with 14 bases between them. The germline CDR1 and CDR2 sequences are SEHNR and FQNEAQ (reference sequence).